This TCR beta chain was documented in a study of Ad26.COV2.S vaccination and SARS-CoV-2 variants. Study overall: Donor was assigned to the Ad26.COV2.S arm of trial COV1001. Study-wide points: Among vaccine recipients, spike-specific TCR breadth exceeded that of placebo recipients. TCR breadth and depth estimates may have understated total T cell responses.

Method: immunoSEQ multiplex PCR; TCRdb's copy keeps in-frame clones and lacks some. The table records about 440,000 clones, 90% of them present only once. Turning to this clone: Its antigen is still unknown.

Treatment: around 19 received Ad26.COV2.S at low or high dose, single or two shots; about 5 received placebo; per-sample allocation not given. The samples were gathered on day 63 after the first injection of vaccine or placebo. SARS-CoV-2 spike from the Wuhan strain was encoded by the vaccine, an Ad26 vector. The sample was peripheral blood, taken in a trial of Ad26.COV2.S vaccine versus placebo. The clonotype was recovered from a person between 18 and 59 years old who received the Ad26.COV2.S COVID-19 vaccine or a placebo.

CDR3 sequence (DNA): TGCGCCAGCAGCCAAGATAGACCCGCTAGGGGGAGCTCCTACGAGCAGTACTTC. This sequence encodes CASSQDRPARGSSYEQYF. This chain links TRBV4-3 with TRBJ2-7, with D possibly matching TRBD1 (6 bases). The V gene lost 0 bases and the J gene lost 0 bases, with 18 bases spanning the gap. The CDR3 extends over 18 amino acids. Germline values: CDR1 LGHNA, CDR2 YSLEER.